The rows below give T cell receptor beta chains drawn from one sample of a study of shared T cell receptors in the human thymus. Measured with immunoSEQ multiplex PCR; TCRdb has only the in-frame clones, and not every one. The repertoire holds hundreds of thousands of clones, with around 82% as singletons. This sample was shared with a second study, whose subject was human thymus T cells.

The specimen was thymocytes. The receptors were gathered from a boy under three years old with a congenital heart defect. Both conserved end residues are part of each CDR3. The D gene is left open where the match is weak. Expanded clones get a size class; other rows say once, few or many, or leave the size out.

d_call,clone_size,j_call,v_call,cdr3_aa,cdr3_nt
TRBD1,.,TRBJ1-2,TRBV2,CARDRGGYTF,TGTGCCAGGGACAGGGGTGGCTACACCTTC
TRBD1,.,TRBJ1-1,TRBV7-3,CASSPGQGGAENTEAFF,TGTGCCAGCAGCCCGGGCCAAGGGGGCGCAGAGAACACTGAAGCTTTCTTT
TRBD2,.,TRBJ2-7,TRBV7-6,CASSLARTSGSWPPNYEQYF,TGTGCCAGCAGCTTAGCCCGGACTAGCGGGAGTTGGCCCCCGAACTACGAGCAGTACTTC
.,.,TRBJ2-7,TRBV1,CTSSQDYRDSSSYEQYF,TGCACCAGCAGCCAAGATTACCGGGACAGCAGCTCCTACGAGCAGTACTTC
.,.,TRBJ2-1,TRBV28,CASSTGLPHNEQFF,TGTGCCAGCAGTACCGGACTCCCCCACAATGAGCAGTTCTTC
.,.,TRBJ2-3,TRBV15,CATSRGPSSPTDTQYF,TGTGCCACCAGCAGAGGCCCTAGCAGCCCCACAGATACGCAGTATTTT
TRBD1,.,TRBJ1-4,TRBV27,CASSQDREEGKLFF,TGTGCCAGCAGTCAGGACAGGGAAGAGGGAAAACTGTTTTTT
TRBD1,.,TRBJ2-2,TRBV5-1,CASRTGGTGELFF,TGCGCCAGCAGAACAGGGGGGACCGGGGAGCTGTTTTTT
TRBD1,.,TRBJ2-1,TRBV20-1,CSADRDEQFF,TGCAGTGCTGACAGGGATGAGCAGTTCTTC
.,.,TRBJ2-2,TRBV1,CTSSQDPGSGRGDTGELFF,TGCACCAGCAGCCAAGATCCGGGTAGCGGGAGAGGAGACACCGGGGAGCTGTTTTTT
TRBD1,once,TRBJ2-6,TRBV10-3,CAVQGAGGANVLTF,TGTGCCGTACAGGGGGCAGGAGGGGCCAACGTCCTGACTTTC
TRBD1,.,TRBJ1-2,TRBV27,CASSSGTARRFYGYTF,TGTGCCAGCAGTTCGGGGACAGCGAGACGATTCTATGGCTACACCTTC
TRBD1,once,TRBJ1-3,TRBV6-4,CASSDSKDRSSSGNTIYF,TGTGCCAGCAGTGACTCGAAGGACAGGTCCTCCTCTGGAAACACCATATATTTT
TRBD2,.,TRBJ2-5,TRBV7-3,CASSSGLAGGRWWQETQYF,TGTGCCAGCAGCTCCGGACTAGCGGGAGGGAGGTGGTGGCAAGAGACCCAGTACTTC
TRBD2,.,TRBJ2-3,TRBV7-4,CASIGLAGDKGIRDTQYF,TGTGCCAGCATCGGACTAGCGGGAGATAAGGGGATTCGTGATACGCAGTATTTT
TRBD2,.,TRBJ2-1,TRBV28,CASSFGLAGSQSYNEQFF,TGTGCCAGCAGTTTTGGACTAGCGGGTTCCCAATCCTACAATGAGCAGTTCTTC
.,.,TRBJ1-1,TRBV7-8,CASSSRGGSENTEAFF,TGTGCCAGCAGCTCAAGGGGGGGCAGCGAGAACACTGAAGCTTTCTTT
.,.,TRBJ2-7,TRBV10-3,CAIRAPGLKPPYEQYF,TGTGCCATCAGAGCCCCGGGACTCAAACCCCCCTACGAGCAGTACTTC
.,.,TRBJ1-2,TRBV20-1,CSATGDYGYTF,TGCAGTGCCACCGGGGATTATGGCTACACCTTC
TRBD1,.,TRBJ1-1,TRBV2,CASSRDRGQRSEAFF,TGTGCCAGCAGCCGGGACAGGGGGCAAAGGTCTGAAGCTTTCTTT
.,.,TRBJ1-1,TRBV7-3,CASSLGHFDTEAFF,TGTGCCAGCAGCTTAGGGCACTTTGACACTGAAGCTTTCTTT
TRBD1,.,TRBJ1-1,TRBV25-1,CASDKEGGADTEAFF,TGTGCCAGCGACAAGGAAGGGGGCGCGGACACTGAAGCTTTCTTT
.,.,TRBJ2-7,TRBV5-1,CASSFVGVTYEQYF,TGCGCCAGCAGCTTCGTAGGGGTTACCTACGAGCAGTACTTC
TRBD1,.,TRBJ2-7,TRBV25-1,CASSRDRFYEQYF,TGTGCCAGCAGCCGGGACAGGTTTTACGAGCAGTACTTC
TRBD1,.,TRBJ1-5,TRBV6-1,CASSEAGTANQPQHF,TGTGCCAGCAGCGAAGCCGGGACAGCTAATCAGCCCCAGCATTTT
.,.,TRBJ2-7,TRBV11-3,CASSLVLPAESQGGYEQYF,TGTGCCAGCAGCTTAGTTTTACCGGCCGAGTCGCAGGGGGGTTACGAGCAGTACTTC
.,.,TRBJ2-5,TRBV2,CASSHSLGEQETQYF,TGTGCCAGCAGCCATTCTCTAGGGGAACAAGAGACCCAGTACTTC
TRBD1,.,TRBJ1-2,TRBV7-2,CASSHDRGHGYTF,TGTGCCAGCAGCCACGACAGGGGGCATGGCTACACCTTC
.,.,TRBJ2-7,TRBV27,CASSLPSYEQYF,TGTGCCAGCAGTTTACCATCCTACGAGCAGTACTTC
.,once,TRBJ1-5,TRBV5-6,CASSLGPTDSNQPQHF,TGTGCCAGCAGCTTGGGGCCAACAGATAGCAATCAGCCCCAGCATTTT
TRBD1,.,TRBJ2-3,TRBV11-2,CASSLARTGQISTDTQYF,TGTGCCAGCAGCTTAGCCCGGACAGGACAAATAAGCACAGATACGCAGTATTTT
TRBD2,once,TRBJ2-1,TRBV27,CASSLNRGTSEDNEQFF,TGTGCCAGCAGTTTAAATCGAGGGACTAGCGAAGACAATGAGCAGTTCTTC
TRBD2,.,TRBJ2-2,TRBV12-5,CASGIRSRTSGNTGELFF,TGTGCTAGTGGTATAAGGTCGAGGACTAGCGGGAACACCGGGGAGCTGTTTTTT
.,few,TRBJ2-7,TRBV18,CASSPKLRGKEYEQYF,TGTGCCAGCTCACCAAAGCTCCGGGGGAAAGAGTACGAGCAGTACTTC
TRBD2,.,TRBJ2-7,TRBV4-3,CASSRNSGREQYF,TGCGCCAGCAGCCGGAATTCCGGGAGGGAGCAGTACTTC
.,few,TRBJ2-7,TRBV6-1,CASSEGRSGFSYEQYF,TGTGCCAGCAGTGAAGGGAGGAGCGGATTTTCTTACGAGCAGTACTTC
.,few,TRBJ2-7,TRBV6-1,CASSTPGVRESWYF,TGTGCCAGCAGTACACCGGGGGTAAGGGAATCGTGGTACTTC
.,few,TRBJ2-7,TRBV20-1,CSARGGDEQYF,TGCAGTGCTAGAGGGGGAGACGAGCAGTACTTC
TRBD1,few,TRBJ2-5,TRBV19,CASRNGTGVETQYF,TGTGCCAGTAGAAACGGGACAGGGGTGGAGACCCAGTACTTC
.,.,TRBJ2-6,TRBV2,CASRPRVRASGANVLTF,TGTGCCAGCAGGCCACGGGTGAGAGCCTCTGGGGCCAACGTCCTGACTTTC